Listed below are T cell receptor beta chains from one sample, sequenced in a study of Ad26.COV2.S vaccination and SARS-CoV-2 variants. Assay: immunoSEQ multiplex PCR; the TCRdb copy retains only in-frame clones and omits some. The sample holds about 440,000 clones; about 92% are singletons and the top ten take about 4.4%. The specimen was peripheral blood, collected in a trial of Ad26.COV2.S vaccine versus placebo. These receptors came from a person aged 18-60 years who received the Ad26.COV2.S COVID-19 vaccine or a placebo. CDR3s include the opening cysteine and the closing phenylalanine or tryptophan. The D gene is left open where the match is weak. Rows give clone size only sometimes, using once, few, many, or a class for an expanded clone.

j_call	clone_size	d_call	v_call	cdr3_aa	cdr3_nt
TRBJ2-7	.	TRBD2	TRBV28	CASSSLTSGSSKQYF	TGTGCCAGCAGTTCCCTGACTAGCGGGAGTTCAAAGCAGTACTTC
TRBJ2-7	.	.	TRBV19	CASSIEGQSEQYF	TGTGCCAGTAGTATAGAGGGCCAGTCCGAGCAGTACTTC
TRBJ1-5	few	TRBD1	TRBV15	CATSPNAGTGSQPQHF	TGTGCCACCAGTCCGAACGCGGGGACAGGGAGTCAGCCCCAGCATTTT
TRBJ2-5	.	TRBD1	TRBV11-2	CASRQTRARDRAGGETQYF	TGTGCCAGCAGACAAACCCGGGCCCGGGACAGGGCCGGAGGGGAGACCCAGTACTTC
TRBJ1-5	.	TRBD1	TRBV15	CATSRTVGTGAQPQHF	TGTGCCACCAGCAGGACTGTAGGGACAGGGGCTCAGCCCCAGCATTTT
TRBJ2-1	medium-sized	TRBD2	TRBV27	CASTRAGNSYNEQFF	TGTGCCAGCACTCGAGCGGGGAATTCCTACAATGAGCAGTTCTTC
TRBJ1-1	.	.	TRBV2	CASRGATPDLNTEAFF	TGTGCCAGCAGAGGGGCTACACCGGACCTGAACACTGAAGCTTTCTTT
TRBJ2-7	.	.	TRBV7-9	CASSLAPKGRAYEQYF	TGTGCCAGCAGCTTAGCGCCTAAGGGAAGGGCCTACGAGCAGTACTTC
TRBJ1-2	.	TRBD1	TRBV4-2	CASSQDGARGDGYTF	TGTGCCAGCAGCCAAGATGGGGCCAGGGGGGATGGCTACACCTTC
TRBJ2-7	.	TRBD1	TRBV5-4	CASSLVGQGGHEQYF	TGTGCCAGCAGCTTGGTAGGACAGGGGGGGCACGAGCAGTACTTC
TRBJ2-6	.	TRBD1	TRBV4-3	CASSQDGTGESGANVLTF	TGCGCCAGCAGCCAAGATGGGACAGGGGAATCTGGGGCCAACGTCCTGACTTTC
TRBJ1-2	.	.	TRBV6-5	CASSYSGYRPLGGYTF	TGTGCCAGCAGTTACTCGGGGTACCGACCGCTGGGTGGCTACACCTTC
TRBJ1-5	.	.	TRBV7-3	CASSLDSNQPQHF	TGTGCCAGCAGCTTAGATAGCAATCAGCCCCAGCATTTT
TRBJ2-7	.	TRBD2	TRBV5-6	CASSLKLAVYEQYF	TGTGCCAGCAGCTTGAAACTAGCGGTCTACGAGCAGTACTTC
TRBJ1-5	.	.	TRBV18	CASSPKGGGDQPQHF	TGTGCCAGCTCACCGAAGGGAGGGGGGGATCAGCCCCAGCATTTT
TRBJ2-7	.	.	TRBV3-1/TRBV3-2	CASATTARPYEQYF	TGTGCCAGCGCCACCACCGCTCGCCCCTACGAGCAGTACTTC
TRBJ2-1	.	.	TRBV24-1	CATSGTASIGNEQFF	TGTGCCACCAGTGGGACTGCCAGCATAGGCAATGAGCAGTTCTTC
TRBJ1-2	.	TRBD1	TRBV28	CASSSWDRGRDGYTF	TGTGCCAGCAGTTCATGGGACAGGGGTAGGGATGGCTACACCTTC
TRBJ2-7	.	.	TRBV6-2/TRBV6-3	CASSRRDPPGVEQYF	TGTGCCAGCAGTAGGAGGGACCCCCCGGGGGTCGAGCAGTACTTC
TRBJ1-1	once	.	TRBV6-5	CASSAVGINTEAFF	TGTGCCAGCAGCGCCGTGGGCATTAACACTGAAGCTTTCTTT
TRBJ2-2	.	.	TRBV7-3	CASSLRPGLSNTGELFF	TGTGCCAGCAGCTTAAGACCGGGACTCTCGAACACCGGGGAGCTGTTTTTT
TRBJ1-4	.	TRBD1	TRBV27	CASSHTGTEAEKLFF	TGTGCCAGCAGTCATACCGGGACAGAGGCTGAAAAACTGTTTTTT
TRBJ2-7	.	TRBD2	TRBV7-2	CASSLSGRAPYEQYF	TGTGCCAGCAGCTTGAGCGGGAGGGCGCCCTACGAGCAGTACTTC
TRBJ2-7	.	.	TRBV4-1	CASSQDVYPRYEQYF	TGCGCCAGCAGCCAAGATGTCTACCCTCGCTACGAGCAGTACTTC
TRBJ2-1	.	TRBD2	TRBV9	CASSAPSGLAGVVHNEQFF	TGTGCCAGCAGCGCCCCGTCCGGCCTAGCGGGAGTTGTGCACAATGAGCAGTTCTTC
TRBJ2-2	.	TRBD2	TRBV7-2	CASSSPPGLAGSGELFF	TGTGCCAGCAGCTCCCCCCCGGGACTAGCGGGGAGCGGGGAGCTGTTTTTT
TRBJ1-5	.	TRBD1	TRBV19	CASCRTGSNQPQHF	TGTGCCAGTTGTAGGACAGGTAGTAATCAGCCCCAGCATTTT
TRBJ2-3	once	TRBD1	TRBV11-3	CASSRGQEPSTDTQYF	TGTGCCAGCAGCCGCGGACAGGAGCCATCCACAGATACGCAGTATTTT
TRBJ2-7	few	.	TRBV6-2/TRBV6-3	CASSYSTVYEQYF	TGTGCCAGCAGTTACTCAACAGTCTACGAGCAGTACTTC
TRBJ2-5	once	TRBD2	TRBV14	CASSQVLAGAETQYF	TGTGCCAGCAGCCAAGTTCTAGCGGGAGCGGAGACCCAGTACTTC
TRBJ2-2	.	TRBD2	TRBV29-1	CSVVFTLTSGRNTGELFF	TGCAGCGTTGTGTTTACCCTCACTAGCGGGAGGAACACCGGGGAGCTGTTTTTT
TRBJ2-2	.	.	TRBV9	CASSDLRTGNTGELFF	TGTGCCAGCAGCGACCTCCGGACGGGGAACACCGGGGAGCTGTTTTTT
TRBJ1-1	few	.	TRBV20-1	CSASPRGNTEAFF	TGCAGTGCTAGTCCCAGGGGTAACACTGAAGCTTTCTTT
TRBJ2-1	.	TRBD2	TRBV13	CASSPGTSGTHNEQFF	TGTGCCAGCAGCCCGGGGACTAGCGGGACCCACAATGAGCAGTTCTTC
TRBJ1-4	.	.	TRBV25-1	CASSPLRTGELFF	TGTGCCAGCAGTCCGCTGAGGACGGGGGAACTGTTTTTT
TRBJ2-5	.	.	TRBV5-6	CASSLEMGETQYF	TGTGCCAGCAGCTTGGAGATGGGAGAGACCCAGTACTTC
TRBJ1-2	.	.	TRBV6-2/TRBV6-3	CASSYREAHYGYTF	TGTGCCAGCAGTTACCGGGAGGCCCACTATGGCTACACCTTC
TRBJ2-3	.	.	TRBV6-5	CASSYSTRTDTQYF	TGTGCCAGCAGTTATAGCACCCGCACAGATACGCAGTATTTT
TRBJ2-3	.	.	TRBV11-3	CASSLGVRTDTQYF	TGTGCCAGCAGCCTAGGAGTAAGGACAGATACGCAGTATTTT
TRBJ2-7	once	.	TRBV7-2	CASSLEGADLYEQYF	TGTGCCAGCAGCTTAGAAGGGGCAGACCTCTACGAGCAGTACTTC
TRBJ1-2	.	.	TRBV29-1	CSVGIRGRGANGGYTF	TGCAGCGTTGGGATTAGGGGGAGGGGAGCCAACGGTGGCTACACCTTC
TRBJ2-6	.	.	TRBV27	CASSSETLGANVLTF	TGTGCCAGCAGTAGCGAAACTCTTGGGGCCAACGTCCTGACTTTC
TRBJ2-4	.	.	TRBV5-4	CASSPHWGLSKNIQYF	TGTGCCAGCAGCCCCCATTGGGGGCTATCCAAAAACATTCAGTACTTC
TRBJ1-4	.	TRBD1	TRBV6-4	CASSDSRYRGGNEKLFF	TGTGCCAGCAGTGACTCGAGGTACAGGGGGGGTAATGAAAAACTGTTTTTT
TRBJ2-5	.	.	TRBV10-3	CAISEGQSIGETQYF	TGTGCCATCAGTGAGGGACAATCAATAGGGGAGACCCAGTACTTC
TRBJ2-1	.	TRBD2	TRBV7-8	CASSLGPIAGPYNEQFF	TGTGCCAGCAGCTTAGGTCCCATAGCGGGACCATACAATGAGCAGTTCTTC
TRBJ1-5	.	TRBD1	TRBV4-1	CASSQDRETGFNQPQHF	TGCGCCAGCAGCCAAGATAGGGAGACAGGGTTTAATCAGCCCCAGCATTTT
TRBJ2-1	once	.	TRBV11-3	CASSLSKGEQFF	TGTGCCAGCAGCTTAAGTAAAGGAGAGCAGTTCTTC
TRBJ1-3	few	.	TRBV28	CASSLWSDAGNTIYF	TGTGCCAGCAGTTTATGGTCGGATGCTGGAAACACCATATATTTT
TRBJ2-5	.	.	TRBV7-2	CASSPGPIQETQYF	TGTGCCAGCAGCCCGGGCCCAATCCAAGAGACCCAGTACTTC
TRBJ2-7	.	.	TRBV4-3	CASSQDRGQRAYEQYF	TGCGCCAGCAGCCAAGATCGGGGTCAGCGGGCCTACGAGCAGTACTTC
TRBJ1-6	.	TRBD1	TRBV30	CAWMGQRSSPLHF	TGTGCCTGGATGGGACAGCGGAGTTCACCCCTCCACTTT
TRBJ2-1	.	.	TRBV6-1	CASSEVGRDEQFF	TGTGCCAGCAGTGAAGTCGGTAGGGATGAGCAGTTCTTC